A selection of T cell receptor beta chains follows, all from one sample in a study of control samples from healthy donors and cancer patients. The method was immunoSEQ multiplex PCR; TCRdb's version includes in-frame clones alone and lacks a portion of them. This table has under 450,000 clones, 80% to 95% appearing once. Sequencing input: PBMCs. These TCRs come from a man in his forties with head and neck cancer. CDR3s include the opening cysteine and the closing phenylalanine or tryptophan. A D gene is named only where the DNA matches it firmly. Clone size is not always given. Where it is, it says once, few, many or a class for expanded clones.

NA,TRBJ2-5,TRBV4-2,NA,CASSPPGGAGETQYF,TGTGCCAGCAGCCCTCCAGGGGGGGCGGGGGAGACCCAGTACTTC
NA,TRBJ1-1,TRBV7-2,NA,CASSLVAGTEAFF,TGTGCCAGCAGCTTAGTAGCGGGCACTGAAGCTTTCTTT
NA,TRBJ1-2,TRBV5-6,NA,CASSLMGAQGYTF,TGTGCCAGCAGCTTAATGGGGGCGCAGGGCTACACCTTC
TRBD2,TRBJ2-1,TRBV5-4,NA,CASSWGTSGGYNEQFF,TGTGCCAGCAGCTGGGGGACTAGCGGGGGGTACAATGAGCAGTTCTTC
NA,TRBJ2-2,TRBV7-6,NA,CASSPGAGELFF,TGTGCCAGCAGCCCCGGGGCCGGGGAGCTGTTTTTT
NA,TRBJ2-7,TRBV27,NA,CASSLQQFSYEQYF,TGTGCCAGCAGTTTACAACAGTTCTCCTACGAGCAGTACTTC
NA,TRBJ1-5,TRBV28,NA,CASTPVVNQPQHF,TGTGCCAGCACTCCTGTGGTAAATCAGCCCCAGCATTTT
NA,TRBJ2-2,TRBV10-2,NA,CASWRGGNTGELFF,TGCGCCAGCTGGAGGGGCGGGAACACCGGGGAGCTGTTTTTT
NA,TRBJ2-1,TRBV5-1,NA,CARNQDYYNEQFF,TGCGCCAGGAATCAGGACTATTACAATGAGCAGTTCTTC
NA,TRBJ1-1,TRBV27,NA,CASSYINRGNTEAFF,TGTGCCAGCAGCTACATAAATCGGGGCAACACTGAAGCTTTCTTT
NA,TRBJ1-4,TRBV7-9,NA,CASSLSAVPDEKLFF,TGTGCCAGCAGCTTATCCGCCGTCCCCGATGAAAAACTGTTTTTT
NA,TRBJ2-7,TRBV5-1,NA,CASSPQGRSSYEQYF,TGCGCCAGCAGCCCCCAGGGACGCAGCTCCTACGAGCAGTACTTC
TRBD2,TRBJ2-1,TRBV7-9,NA,CASSFFGLAGGYHEQFF,TGTGCCAGCAGCTTTTTTGGACTAGCGGGGGGGTACCATGAGCAGTTCTTC
TRBD2,TRBJ2-5,TRBV6-2/TRBV6-3,NA,CASSYLGLETSQYF,TGTGCCAGCAGTTACCTGGGACTAGAGACGTCCCAGTACTTC
NA,TRBJ1-3,TRBV5-1,NA,CASSSKGYENTIYF,TGCGCCAGCAGCTCTAAAGGATATGAAAACACCATATATTTT
TRBD2,TRBJ2-1,TRBV5-1,NA,CASSPPGTSGLPSYNEQFF,TGCGCCAGCAGCCCGCCCGGGACTAGCGGGCTACCCTCCTACAATGAGCAGTTCTTC
NA,TRBJ1-1,TRBV10-1,NA,CASSDLGTEAFF,TGCGCCAGCAGTGATTTAGGTACTGAAGCTTTCTTT
TRBD1,TRBJ1-4,TRBV10-3,NA,CAIREGQGANEKLFF,TGTGCCATCAGGGAAGGACAGGGCGCTAATGAAAAACTGTTTTTT
TRBD1,TRBJ1-3,TRBV14,NA,CASSQYQGASGNTIYF,TGTGCCAGCAGCCAGTATCAGGGGGCGTCTGGAAACACCATATATTTT
NA,TRBJ1-6,TRBV7-2,NA,CASRRQNSPLHF,TGTGCCAGCAGACGACAGAATTCACCCCTCCACTTT
NA,TRBJ2-2,TRBV9,NA,CASTQVSGELFF,TGTGCCAGCACCCAAGTATCCGGGGAGCTGTTTTTT
TRBD2,TRBJ2-2,TRBV5-1,NA,CASSLPAGDTGELFF,TGCGCCAGCAGCTTGCCAGCGGGAGACACCGGGGAGCTGTTTTTT
NA,TRBJ1-1,TRBV29-1,NA,CSVSDRPDEAFF,TGCAGCGTTTCAGACAGGCCCGATGAAGCTTTCTTT
NA,TRBJ2-2,TRBV25-1,NA,CASSDIVTGELFF,TGTGCCAGCAGTGACATTGTCACCGGGGAGCTGTTTTTT
NA,TRBJ2-7,TRBV30,NA,CALQGDGEQYF,TGTGCCTTACAGGGAGACGGCGAGCAGTACTTC
TRBD1,TRBJ1-5,TRBV2,NA,CASSRPGQGANQPQHF,TGTGCCAGCAGTCGACCGGGACAGGGGGCTAACCAGCCCCAGCATTTT
NA,TRBJ2-1,TRBV7-7,NA,CASSLVAGREQFF,TGTGCTAGCAGCTTAGTGGCGGGTCGGGAGCAGTTCTTC
TRBD2,TRBJ2-3,TRBV28,NA,CASSLIRGTSSDTQYF,TGTGCCAGCAGTTTAATTCGTGGGACTAGCTCAGATACGCAGTATTTT
TRBD1,TRBJ2-7,TRBV7-9,NA,CASSLIGTAEQYF,TGTGCCAGCAGTCTTATTGGGACAGCCGAGCAGTACTTC
NA,TRBJ2-7,TRBV7-9,NA,CASSPLQGIRTYEQYF,TGTGCCAGCAGCCCTCTCCAGGGTATTAGGACCTACGAGCAGTACTTC
NA,TRBJ2-5,TRBV21-1,NA,CASSKAWQIELRRETQYF,TGTGCCAGCAGCAAAGCTTGGCAGATTGAGCTACGGAGAGAGACCCAGTACTTC
TRBD1,TRBJ2-3,TRBV5-6,NA,CASSSSTGADTQYF,TGTGCCAGCAGCTCATCGACAGGGGCAGATACGCAGTATTTT
TRBD2,TRBJ2-7,TRBV18,once,CASSPTSGNEQYF,TGTGCCAGCTCACCGACTAGCGGGAACGAGCAGTACTTC
NA,TRBJ2-1,TRBV5-4,NA,CASSLQDLSDNEQFF,TGTGCCAGCAGCTTACAGGATTTATCCGACAATGAGCAGTTCTTC
NA,TRBJ2-5,TRBV5-1,NA,CASSLTGPETQYF,TGCGCCAGCAGCTTGACAGGGCCAGAGACCCAGTACTTC
NA,TRBJ2-2,TRBV6-5,NA,CASSRSGSNTGELFF,TGTGCCAGCAGTCGGTCAGGGTCGAACACCGGGGAGCTGTTTTTT
NA,TRBJ1-1,TRBV5-1,once,CASSSTQGMNTEAFF,TGCGCCAGCAGCTCCACCCAGGGAATGAACACTGAAGCTTTCTTT
NA,TRBJ2-7,TRBV28,NA,CASSFGGSYYEQYF,TGTGCCAGCAGTTTTGGCGGCAGCTACTACGAGCAGTACTTC
NA,TRBJ2-7,TRBV9,NA,CASSVASDSYEQYF,TGTGCCAGCAGCGTAGCGTCAGACTCCTACGAGCAGTACTTC
TRBD2,TRBJ2-5,TRBV5-4,NA,CASSFWTSQETQYF,TGTGCCAGCAGCTTCTGGACTAGCCAGGAGACCCAGTACTTC
NA,TRBJ1-4,TRBV4-1,once,CASSHPTPTELFF,TGCGCCAGCAGCCACCCTACCCCGACGGAACTGTTTTTT
NA,TRBJ1-1,TRBV18,once,CASSPDEVSTEAFF,TGTGCCAGCTCACCGGATGAGGTTTCCACTGAAGCTTTCTTT
NA,TRBJ1-1,TRBV6-1,NA,CASSELGNTEAFF,TGTGCCAGCAGTGAACTGGGGAACACTGAAGCTTTCTTT
NA,TRBJ2-2,TRBV24-1,NA,CATAGGLDTGELFF,TGTGCCACCGCAGGGGGGCTCGACACCGGGGAGCTGTTTTTT
NA,TRBJ2-1,TRBV5-1,NA,CASSRQGNDEQFF,TGCGCCAGCAGTCGTCAGGGTAACGATGAGCAGTTCTTC
NA,TRBJ2-3,TRBV24-1,NA,CATRPQGEGTDTQYF,TGTGCCACCAGGCCCCAGGGCGAGGGCACAGATACGCAGTATTTT
NA,TRBJ1-1,TRBV5-1,NA,CASSLTMNTEAFF,TGCGCCAGCAGCTTGACAATGAACACTGAAGCTTTCTTT
TRBD1,TRBJ1-2,TRBV5-8,once,CASRRQGGGYTF,TGTGCCAGCAGGAGACAGGGCGGCGGCTACACCTTC
TRBD1,TRBJ1-2,TRBV7-9,NA,CASSQDRYYGYTF,TGTGCCAGCAGTCAGGACAGGTACTATGGCTACACCTTC
TRBD1,TRBJ1-1,TRBV7-8,once,CASSRGTGGAWTEAFF,TGTGCCAGCAGCCGAGGGACAGGGGGCGCTTGGACTGAAGCTTTCTTT
NA,TRBJ2-2,TRBV18,NA,CASPSEWGPRTGELFF,TGTGCCAGCCCCTCTGAATGGGGGCCGAGGACCGGGGAGCTGTTTTTT
NA,TRBJ1-2,TRBV4-3,NA,CASSQDHAGASGYTF,TGCGCCAGCAGCCAAGATCACGCAGGGGCCTCGGGCTACACCTTC
TRBD1,TRBJ1-1,TRBV10-3,NA,CATRDRGNTEAFF,TGTGCCACCCGGGACAGGGGGAACACTGAAGCTTTCTTT
NA,TRBJ2-5,TRBV7-2,once,CASSSRGGQKETQYF,TGTGCCAGCAGCTCACGAGGAGGCCAAAAGGAGACCCAGTACTTC
TRBD2,TRBJ2-1,TRBV28,NA,CASSLAGGNSYNEQFF,TGTGCCAGCAGTTTGGCGGGGGGAAACTCCTACAATGAGCAGTTCTTC
NA,TRBJ2-1,TRBV9,NA,CASSATFAGFGEQFF,TGTGCCAGCAGCGCTACTTTCGCAGGCTTTGGCGAGCAGTTCTTC
NA,TRBJ1-1,TRBV7-3,NA,CASSLSPGGTEAFF,TGTGCCAGCAGCTTAAGCCCGGGCGGCACTGAAGCTTTCTTT
NA,TRBJ2-7,TRBV4-1,NA,CASSQVYSSYEQYF,TGCGCCAGCAGCCAAGTGTACAGCTCCTACGAGCAGTACTTC
NA,TRBJ1-1,TRBV25-1,NA,CASSESGTKAFF,TGTGCCAGCAGTGAATCTGGGACCAAAGCTTTCTTT
NA,TRBJ1-1,TRBV3-1/TRBV3-2,NA,CASRLTEDTEAFF,TGTGCCAGCAGACTGACAGAAGACACTGAAGCTTTCTTT